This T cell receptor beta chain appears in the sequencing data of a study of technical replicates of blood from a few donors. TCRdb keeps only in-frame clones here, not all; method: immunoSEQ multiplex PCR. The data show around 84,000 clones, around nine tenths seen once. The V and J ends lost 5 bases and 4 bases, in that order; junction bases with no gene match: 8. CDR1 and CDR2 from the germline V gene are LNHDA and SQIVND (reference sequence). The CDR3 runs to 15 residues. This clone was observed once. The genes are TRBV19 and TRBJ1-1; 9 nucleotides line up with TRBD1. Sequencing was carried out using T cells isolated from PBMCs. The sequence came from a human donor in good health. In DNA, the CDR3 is TGTGCCAGTAGTGGCTCCGGGACAGGGTCCACTGAAGCTTTCTTT. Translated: CASSGSGTGSTEAFF.